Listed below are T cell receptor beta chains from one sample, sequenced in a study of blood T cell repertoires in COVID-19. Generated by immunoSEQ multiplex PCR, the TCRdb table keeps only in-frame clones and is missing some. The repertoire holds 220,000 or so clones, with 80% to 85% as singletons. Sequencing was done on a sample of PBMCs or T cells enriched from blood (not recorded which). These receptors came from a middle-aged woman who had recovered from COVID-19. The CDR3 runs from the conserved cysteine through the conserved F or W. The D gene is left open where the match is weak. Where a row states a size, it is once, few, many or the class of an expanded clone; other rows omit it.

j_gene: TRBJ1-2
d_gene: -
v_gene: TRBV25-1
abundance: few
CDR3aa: CASSPEVQSYGYTF
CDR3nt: TGTGCCAGCAGCCCAGAAGTTCAGTCGTATGGCTACACCTTC

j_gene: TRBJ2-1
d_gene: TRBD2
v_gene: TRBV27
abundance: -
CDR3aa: CASSSRTSASYNEQFF
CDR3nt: TGTGCCAGCAGTTCCCGGACTAGCGCTTCCTACAATGAGCAGTTCTTC

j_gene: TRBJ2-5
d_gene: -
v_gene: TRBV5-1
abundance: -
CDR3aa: CASSLEPGETQYF
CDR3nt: TGCGCCAGCAGCTTGGAACCGGGAGAGACCCAGTACTTC

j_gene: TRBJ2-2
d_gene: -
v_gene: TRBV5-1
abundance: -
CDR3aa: CASSLDYITGELFF
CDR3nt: TGCGCCAGCAGCTTGGACTACATTACCGGGGAGCTGTTTTTT

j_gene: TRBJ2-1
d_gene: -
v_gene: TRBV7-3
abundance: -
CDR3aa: CASSPVSSYNEQFF
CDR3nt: TGTGCCAGCAGCCCCGTTAGCTCCTACAATGAGCAGTTCTTC

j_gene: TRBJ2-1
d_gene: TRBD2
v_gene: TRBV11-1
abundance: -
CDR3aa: CASSAGGMSSYNEQFF
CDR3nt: TGTGCCAGCTCGGCCGGGGGGATGAGCTCCTACAATGAGCAGTTCTTC

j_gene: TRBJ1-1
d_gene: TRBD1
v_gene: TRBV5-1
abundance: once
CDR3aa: CASSGDRNTEAFF
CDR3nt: TGCGCCAGCAGCGGGGACAGGAACACTGAAGCTTTCTTT

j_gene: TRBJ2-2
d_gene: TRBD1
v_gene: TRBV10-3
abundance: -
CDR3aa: CAMRGQGDTGELFF
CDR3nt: TGTGCCATGAGGGGACAGGGTGACACCGGGGAGCTGTTTTTT

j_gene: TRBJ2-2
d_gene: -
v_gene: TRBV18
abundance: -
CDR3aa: CASSPPNYRELFF
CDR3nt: TGTGCCAGCTCACCACCCAACTACCGGGAGCTGTTTTTT

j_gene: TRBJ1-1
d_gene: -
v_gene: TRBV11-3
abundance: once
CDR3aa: CASSSNNGRGAFF
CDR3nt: TGTGCCAGCAGCTCCAACAACGGGCGGGGCGCTTTCTTT

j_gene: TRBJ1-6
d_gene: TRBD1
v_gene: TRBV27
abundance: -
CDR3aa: CASSFLSGTGDSPLHF
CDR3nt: TGTGCCAGCAGTTTCCTTTCCGGGACAGGGGATTCACCCCTCCACTTT

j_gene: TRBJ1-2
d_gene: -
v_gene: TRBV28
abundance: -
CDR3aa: CASSLMLGEGGYTF
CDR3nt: TGTGCCAGCAGTTTAATGTTAGGGGAAGGTGGCTACACCTTC

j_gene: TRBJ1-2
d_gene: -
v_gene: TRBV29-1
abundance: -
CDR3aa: CSVERGGDDGYTF
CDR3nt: TGCAGCGTCGAAAGGGGGGGGGACGATGGCTACACCTTC

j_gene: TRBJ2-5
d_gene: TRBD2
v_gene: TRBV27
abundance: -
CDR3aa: CASSRASGGSGETQYF
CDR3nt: TGTGCCAGCAGTAGGGCTAGCGGGGGCTCGGGAGAGACCCAGTACTTC

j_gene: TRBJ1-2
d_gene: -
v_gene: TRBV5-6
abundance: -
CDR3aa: CASSLNLRTLNYGYTF
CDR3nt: TGTGCCAGCAGCTTGAATCTGCGAACTCTTAACTATGGCTACACCTTC

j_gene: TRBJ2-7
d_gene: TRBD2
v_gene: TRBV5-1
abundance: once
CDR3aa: CASSLGTGLAGSSYEQYF
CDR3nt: TGCGCCAGCAGCTTGGGGACGGGACTAGCGGGCAGCTCCTACGAGCAGTACTTC

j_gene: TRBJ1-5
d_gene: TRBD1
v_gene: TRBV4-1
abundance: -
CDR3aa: CASSQGDRGPQPQHF
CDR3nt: TGCGCCAGCAGCCAGGGTGACAGGGGGCCTCAGCCCCAGCATTTT

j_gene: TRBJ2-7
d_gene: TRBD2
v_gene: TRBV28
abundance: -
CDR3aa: CASSSVWTSGVFKQYF
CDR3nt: TGTGCCAGCAGTTCGGTTTGGACTAGCGGGGTCTTTAAGCAGTACTTC

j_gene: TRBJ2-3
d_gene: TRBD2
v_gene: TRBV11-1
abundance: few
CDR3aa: CASSSHLAGRSDTQYF
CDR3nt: TGTGCCAGCAGCTCACATCTAGCGGGACGCTCAGATACGCAGTATTTT

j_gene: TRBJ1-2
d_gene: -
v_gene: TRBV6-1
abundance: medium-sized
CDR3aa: CASSEWAGYTF
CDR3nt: TGTGCCAGCAGTGAATGGGCGGGCTACACCTTC

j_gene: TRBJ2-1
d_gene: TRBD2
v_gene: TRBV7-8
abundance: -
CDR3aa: CASSLASRTSGLYGEQFF
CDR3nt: TGTGCCAGCAGCTTAGCTTCGCGAACTAGCGGTCTTTATGGTGAGCAGTTCTTC

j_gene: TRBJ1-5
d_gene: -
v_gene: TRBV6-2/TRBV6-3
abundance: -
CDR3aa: CASSYGGLSDHQPQHF
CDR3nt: TGTGCCAGCAGTTACGGGGGACTTTCGGACCATCAGCCCCAGCATTTT

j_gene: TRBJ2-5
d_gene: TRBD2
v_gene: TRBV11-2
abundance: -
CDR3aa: CASSFTSGSGETQYF
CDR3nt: TGTGCCAGCAGCTTTACTAGCGGGAGCGGGGAGACCCAGTACTTC

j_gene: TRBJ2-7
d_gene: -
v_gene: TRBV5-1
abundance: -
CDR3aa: CASSFRGGYEQYF
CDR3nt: TGCGCCAGCAGCTTTCGGGGAGGCTACGAGCAGTACTTC

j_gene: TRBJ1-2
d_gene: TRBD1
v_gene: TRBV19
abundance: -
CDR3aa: CASSSFNRGNGYTF
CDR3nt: TGTGCCAGTAGTAGTTTTAACAGGGGGAATGGCTACACCTTC

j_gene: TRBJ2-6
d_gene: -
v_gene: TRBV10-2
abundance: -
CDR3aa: CASGAGANGANVLTF
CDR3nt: TGCGCCAGTGGGGCGGGGGCTAACGGGGCCAACGTCCTGACTTTC

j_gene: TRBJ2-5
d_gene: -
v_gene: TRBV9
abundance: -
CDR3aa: CASSVGAQGGVETQYF
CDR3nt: TGTGCCAGCAGCGTAGGAGCCCAGGGGGGCGTAGAGACCCAGTACTTC

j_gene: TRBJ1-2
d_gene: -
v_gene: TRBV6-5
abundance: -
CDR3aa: CASSSVALGGYGYTF
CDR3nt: TGTGCCAGCTCCTCCGTTGCTCTGGGAGGTTATGGCTACACCTTC

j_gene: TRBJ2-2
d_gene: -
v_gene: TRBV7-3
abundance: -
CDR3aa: CASSSPSGAGELFF
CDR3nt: TGTGCCAGCAGCTCCCCTTCCGGGGCCGGGGAGCTGTTTTTT

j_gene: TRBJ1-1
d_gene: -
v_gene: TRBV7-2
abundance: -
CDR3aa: CASSIQVSNTEAFF
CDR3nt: TGTGCCAGCAGCATACAGGTATCGAACACTGAAGCTTTCTTT

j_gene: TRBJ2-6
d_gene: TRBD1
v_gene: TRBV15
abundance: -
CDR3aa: CATSRGTGYSGANVLTF
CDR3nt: TGTGCCACCAGCAGAGGGACAGGGTACTCTGGGGCCAACGTCCTGACTTTC

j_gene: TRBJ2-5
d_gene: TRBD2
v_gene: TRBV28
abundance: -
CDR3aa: CASSLWGGQETQYF
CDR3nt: TGTGCCAGCAGTTTATGGGGGGGGCAAGAGACCCAGTACTTC

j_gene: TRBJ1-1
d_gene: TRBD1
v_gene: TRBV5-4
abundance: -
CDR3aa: CASSRPPGQGNTEAFF
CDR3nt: TGTGCCAGCAGCCGACCCCCGGGACAGGGGAACACTGAAGCTTTCTTT

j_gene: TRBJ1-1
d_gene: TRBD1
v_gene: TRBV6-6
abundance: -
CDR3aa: CASSYPGTGLNTEAFF
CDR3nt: TGTGCCAGCAGTTACCCCGGGACAGGCCTGAACACTGAAGCTTTCTTT

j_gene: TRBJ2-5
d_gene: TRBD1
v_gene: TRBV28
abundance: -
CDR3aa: CATSMARTGPYQETQYF
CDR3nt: TGTGCCACCTCGATGGCGCGGACAGGACCGTACCAAGAGACCCAGTACTTC

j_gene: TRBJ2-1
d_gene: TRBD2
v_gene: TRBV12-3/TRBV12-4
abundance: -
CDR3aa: CASNWGEGNEQFF
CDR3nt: TGTGCCAGCAACTGGGGGGAGGGCAATGAGCAGTTCTTC

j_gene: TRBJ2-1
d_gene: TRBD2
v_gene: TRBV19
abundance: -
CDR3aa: CASRGGLEQFF
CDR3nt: TGTGCCAGCCGGGGGGGACTTGAGCAGTTCTTC

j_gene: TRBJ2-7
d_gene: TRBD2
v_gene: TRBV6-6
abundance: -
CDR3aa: CASSYEGGPYEQYF
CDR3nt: TGTGCCAGCAGTTATGAGGGAGGGCCCTACGAGCAGTACTTC

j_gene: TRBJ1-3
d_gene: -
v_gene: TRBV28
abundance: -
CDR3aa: CASSLVGNTIYF
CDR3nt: TGTGCCAGCAGTTTAGTAGGAAACACCATATATTTT

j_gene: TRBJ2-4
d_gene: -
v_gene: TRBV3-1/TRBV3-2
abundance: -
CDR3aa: CASSHPDRLAKNIQYF
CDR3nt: TGTGCCAGCAGCCATCCGGACAGACTAGCCAAAAACATTCAGTACTTC

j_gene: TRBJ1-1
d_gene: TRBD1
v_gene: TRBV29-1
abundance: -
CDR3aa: CSASAGQSTEAFF
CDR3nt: TGCAGCGCCTCCGCGGGACAGAGCACTGAAGCTTTCTTT

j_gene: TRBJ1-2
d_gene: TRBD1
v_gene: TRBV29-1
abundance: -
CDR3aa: CSVEGRGQGYGYTF
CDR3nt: TGCAGCGTTGAAGGCAGGGGGCAGGGGTATGGCTACACCTTC

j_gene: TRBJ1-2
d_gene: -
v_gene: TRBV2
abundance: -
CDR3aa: CASSEGAQDGYTF
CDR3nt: TGTGCCAGCAGTGAAGGGGCTCAAGATGGCTACACCTTC

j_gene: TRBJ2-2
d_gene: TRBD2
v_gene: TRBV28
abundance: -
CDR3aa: CASSWTSANTGELFF
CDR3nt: TGTGCCAGCAGTTGGACTAGCGCGAACACCGGGGAGCTGTTTTTT

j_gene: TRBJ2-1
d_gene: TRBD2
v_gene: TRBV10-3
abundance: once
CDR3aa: CAIYSGTSDDYNEQFF
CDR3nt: TGTGCCATCTATTCCGGGACTAGCGACGACTACAATGAGCAGTTCTTC

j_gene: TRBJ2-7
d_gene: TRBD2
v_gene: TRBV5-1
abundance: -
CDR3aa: CASSFRTSGSYEQYF
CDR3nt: TGCGCCAGCAGCTTTAGGACTAGCGGGAGTTACGAGCAGTACTTC

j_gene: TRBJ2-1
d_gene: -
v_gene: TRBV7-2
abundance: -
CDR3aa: CASSDTGGGSNEQFF
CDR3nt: TGTGCCAGCAGCGACACGGGGGGCGGGAGCAATGAGCAGTTCTTC